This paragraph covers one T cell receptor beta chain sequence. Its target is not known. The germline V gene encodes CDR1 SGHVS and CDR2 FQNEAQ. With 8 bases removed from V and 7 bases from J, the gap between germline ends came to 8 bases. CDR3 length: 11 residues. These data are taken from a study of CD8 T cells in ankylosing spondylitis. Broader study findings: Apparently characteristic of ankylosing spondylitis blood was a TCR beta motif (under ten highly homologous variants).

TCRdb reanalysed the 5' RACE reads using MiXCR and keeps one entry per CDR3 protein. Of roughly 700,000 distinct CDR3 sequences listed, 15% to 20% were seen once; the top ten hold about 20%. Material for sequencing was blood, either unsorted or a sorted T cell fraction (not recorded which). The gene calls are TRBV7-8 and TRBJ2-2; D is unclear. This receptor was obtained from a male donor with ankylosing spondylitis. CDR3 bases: TGTGCCAGCCAAAACGGCGGGGAGCTGTTTTTT. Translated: CASQNGGELFF.